This TCR beta chain was sequenced for a study of cytomegalovirus exposure and HLA in healthy donors. Study-wide results and limits: It was confirmed in vitro that three of the CMV-associated chains were specific for CMV antigens. The study labeled under 200 TCR beta chains cytomegalovirus-associated.

The table came from immunoSEQ multiplex PCR; TCRdb's copy has only in-frame clones and leaves some out. The sample contains 200,000 to 300,000 clones, 90% of which appear only once. The germline V gene has CDR1 MDHEN and CDR2 SYDVKM. There are 18 residues in the CDR3. V lost 4 bases and J lost 3, with 25 bases in between. This clone was detected once. The antigen is not known. Sequenced input: PBMCs. The receptor was isolated from a woman in her 30s in good health and CMV-seronegative. The J gene is TRBJ2-7, the V gene TRBV28; the D is unclear. The chain's CDR3 is CASSSTPRLAGFSYEQYF. The CDR3 DNA follows: TGTGCCAGCAGTTCTACCCCGAGACTTGCAGGCTTCAGCTACGAGCAGTACTTC. Using reference TRBV28 and TRBJ2-7 for the parts outside the CDR3, the full variable domain is DVKVTQSSRYLVKRTGEKVFLECVQDMDHENMFWYRQDPGLGLRLIYFSYDVKMKEKGDIPEGYSVSREKKERFSLILESASTNQTSMYLCASSSTPRLAGFSYEQYFGPGTRLTVT.